The clone carrying this TCR beta chain was observed a few times. This sample was taken from a study of blood T cell repertoires in COVID-19. Across the whole study: Some COVID-19 samples were acute and others convalescent; all came from the United States, Italy and Spain. Sources were T cells, B-cell-depleted T cells, or PBMCs; the material itself was cDNA or gDNA.

Original data processing: Reference gene primers were amplified, and this amplification served to estimate nucleated cell counts. Data came from immunoSEQ multiplex PCR; TCRdb stores just in-frame clones and leaves some out. Clone size and V and J calls were adopted from that table, with D and trimming inferred from the DNA. Of 75,000 to 95,000 clones in the sample, roughly 82% were seen once. Specimen: peripheral blood. This receptor was identified in a man aged 60-69 years with acute or convalescent COVID-19.

In DNA, the CDR3 is TGTGCCAGCAGTCGTCGGTCGCCAGAGGTGACAGATACGCAGTATTTT. As protein: CASSRRSPEVTDTQYF. This chain joins TRBV27 and TRBJ2-3; D gene ambiguous. The V gene's germline CDR1 is MNHEY and CDR2 SMNVEV (reference sequence). The V gene lost 5 bases and the J gene lost 3 bases, with 18 bases spanning the gap. This CDR3 has 16 amino acids.